This TCR beta chain was sequenced for a study of spatial heterogeneity in lung cancer. This clonotype came up many times. TCRdb called the 5' RACE reads again in MiXCR, with one record for every CDR3 protein. The sample contains roughly 38,000 distinct CDR3 sequences, 3.1% of which appear only once. Stated time point: sample taken at primary tumor resection. This specimen consisted of normal lung tissue next to the tumor, obtained at surgery. This sequence was found in a male donor with early-stage non-small cell lung cancer.

CDR3 in amino acids: CSVETGTSEYNEQFF. CDR3 coding DNA: TGCAGCGTCGAGACCGGGACTAGCGAATACAATGAGCAGTTCTTC. The rearrangement uses TRBV29-1 and TRBJ2-1, with 10 bases matching TRBD2. The CDR3 has 15 residues. The V segment lost 6 bases and the J segment 4 bases; nucleotides outside the gene matches: 9. From germline, CDR1 is SQVTM and CDR2 ANQGSEA.